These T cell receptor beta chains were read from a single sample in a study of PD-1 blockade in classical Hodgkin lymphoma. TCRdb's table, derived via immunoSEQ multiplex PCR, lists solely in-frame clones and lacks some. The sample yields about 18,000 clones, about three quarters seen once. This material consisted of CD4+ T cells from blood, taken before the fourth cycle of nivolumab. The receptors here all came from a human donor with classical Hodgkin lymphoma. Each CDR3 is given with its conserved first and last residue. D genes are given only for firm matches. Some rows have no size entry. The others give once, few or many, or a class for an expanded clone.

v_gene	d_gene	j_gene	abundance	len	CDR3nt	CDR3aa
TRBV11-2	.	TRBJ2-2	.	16	TGTGCCAGCGGCTCCCCAGGGGGGTCGAACACCGGGGAGCTGTTTTTT	CASGSPGGSNTGELFF
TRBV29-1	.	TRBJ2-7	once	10	TGCAGCGTTTTTTCAGGCGAGCAGTACTTC	CSVFSGEQYF
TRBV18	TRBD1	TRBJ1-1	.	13	TGTGCCAGCTCCTTAGACAGGGACACTGAAGCTTTCTTT	CASSLDRDTEAFF
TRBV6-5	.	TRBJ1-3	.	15	TGTGCCAGCAGTCGTTTGGACTACCCTGGAAACACCATATATTTT	CASSRLDYPGNTIYF
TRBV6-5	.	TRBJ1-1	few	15	TGTGCCAGCAGTTACTCGAGTGCAGCGAACACTGAAGCTTTCTTT	CASSYSSAANTEAFF
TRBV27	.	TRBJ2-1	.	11	TGTGCCAGCAAATCTTACAATGAGCAGTTCTTC	CASKSYNEQFF
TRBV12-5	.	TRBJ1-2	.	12	TGTGCTAGTGGTTTGAACTTATATGGCTACACCTTC	CASGLNLYGYTF
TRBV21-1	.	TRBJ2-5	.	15	TGTGCCAGCAGCAAAGCCCGGGGGGGTGGGGAGACCCAGTACTTC	CASSKARGGGETQYF
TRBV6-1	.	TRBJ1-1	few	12	TGTGCCAGCAGTGAATACCCAGGAGGGGCTTTCTTT	CASSEYPGGAFF
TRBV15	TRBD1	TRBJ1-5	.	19	TGTGCCACCAGCATCACAACCATTGCCGGGACAGGAAGGAATCAGCCCCAGCATTTT	CATSITTIAGTGRNQPQHF
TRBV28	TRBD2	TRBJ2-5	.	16	TGTGCCAGCAGCCCTCTAGCGGGAGGGCTTCAAGAGACCCAGTACTTC	CASSPLAGGLQETQYF
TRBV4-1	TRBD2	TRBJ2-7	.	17	TGCGCCAGCAGCCAGGACCCTCGGACTAGCGGGAGGTACGAGCAGTACTTC	CASSQDPRTSGRYEQYF
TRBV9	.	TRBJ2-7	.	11	TGTGCCAGCAGCGTAGACCACGAGCAGTACTTC	CASSVDHEQYF
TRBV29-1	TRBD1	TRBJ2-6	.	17	TGCAGCGTTGAGGGGGACAGGGGACCCTCTGGGGCCAACGTCCTGACTTTC	CSVEGDRGPSGANVLTF
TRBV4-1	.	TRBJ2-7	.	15	TGCGCCAGCAGCCAAGAGGGGACTGCTGGGCACGAGCAGTACTTC	CASSQEGTAGHEQYF
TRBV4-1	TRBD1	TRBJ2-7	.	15	TGCGCCAGCAGCCAAGATCCGGCAGGGGGCTACGAGCAGTACTTC	CASSQDPAGGYEQYF
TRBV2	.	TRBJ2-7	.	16	TGTGCCAGCAGTGAAGGTCACCGGGATCCCCCCTACGAGCAGTACTTC	CASSEGHRDPPYEQYF